A selection of T cell receptor beta chains follows, all from one sample in a study of cytomegalovirus exposure and HLA in healthy donors. The method was immunoSEQ multiplex PCR; TCRdb's version includes in-frame clones alone and lacks a portion of them. The sample has approximately 98,000 clones, about 80% seen once. Material for sequencing was PBMCs. The receptor set was obtained from a man between 18 and 35 years old in good health and CMV-seropositive. The CDR3 runs from the conserved cysteine through the conserved F or W. Fields, in order: CDR3 protein, CDR3 DNA, J gene, clone size, V gene, D gene. The D gene is left open where the match is weak. Only part of the rows carry a size: once, few, many, or a class if the clone is expanded.

CDR3aa: CASRAGGGGYTF; CDR3nt: TGTGCCAGCCGCGCCGGGGGGGGCGGCTACACCTTC; j_gene: TRBJ1-2; abundance: -; v_gene: TRBV7-9; d_gene: -
CDR3aa: CASATSLVSGNTIYF; CDR3nt: TGCGCCAGCGCCACCTCCCTAGTCTCCGGAAACACCATATATTTT; j_gene: TRBJ1-3; abundance: -; v_gene: TRBV4-1; d_gene: -
CDR3aa: CASTTTGGPMNTEAFF; CDR3nt: TGTGCCAGCACCACGACAGGGGGCCCCATGAACACTGAAGCTTTCTTT; j_gene: TRBJ1-1; abundance: few; v_gene: TRBV28; d_gene: TRBD1
CDR3aa: CASSSRQGWYQETQYF; CDR3nt: TGTGCCAGCAGCTCCCGACAGGGTTGGTACCAAGAGACCCAGTACTTC; j_gene: TRBJ2-5; abundance: -; v_gene: TRBV7-2; d_gene: TRBD1
CDR3aa: CASTWQGETQYF; CDR3nt: TGTGCCAGCACCTGGCAGGGGGAGACCCAGTACTTC; j_gene: TRBJ2-5; abundance: few; v_gene: TRBV6-1; d_gene: -
CDR3aa: CASSLRTGNTGELFF; CDR3nt: TGTGCCAGCTCACTTAGGACAGGGAACACCGGGGAGCTGTTTTTT; j_gene: TRBJ2-2; abundance: -; v_gene: TRBV18; d_gene: TRBD1
CDR3aa: CASSRSVVLDGYTF; CDR3nt: TGTGCCAGCAGCCGCTCGGTCGTCTTAGATGGCTACACCTTC; j_gene: TRBJ1-2; abundance: -; v_gene: TRBV14; d_gene: -
CDR3aa: CASSPGGTTYGYTF; CDR3nt: TGTGCCAGCAGCCCTGGTGGGACAACCTATGGCTACACCTTC; j_gene: TRBJ1-2; abundance: -; v_gene: TRBV14; d_gene: -
CDR3aa: CASSDWNTEAFF; CDR3nt: TGTGCCAGCAGTGACTGGAACACTGAAGCTTTCTTT; j_gene: TRBJ1-1; abundance: -; v_gene: TRBV28; d_gene: -
CDR3aa: CASSANMDSPLHF; CDR3nt: TGTGCCAGCAGCGCAAACATGGATTCACCCCTCCACTTT; j_gene: TRBJ1-6; abundance: -; v_gene: TRBV7-3; d_gene: -
CDR3aa: CASRPTGGAYGYTF; CDR3nt: TGTGCCAGCAGACCTACAGGGGGCGCTTATGGCTACACCTTC; j_gene: TRBJ1-2; abundance: -; v_gene: TRBV2; d_gene: TRBD1
CDR3aa: CASSLGQLNEKLFF; CDR3nt: TGTGCCAGCTCACTCGGACAGCTAAATGAAAAACTGTTTTTT; j_gene: TRBJ1-4; abundance: few; v_gene: TRBV18; d_gene: -
CDR3aa: CASSLYPGLVYNEQFF; CDR3nt: TGTGCCAGCAGTTTATATCCGGGACTAGTTTACAATGAGCAGTTCTTC; j_gene: TRBJ2-1; abundance: -; v_gene: TRBV28; d_gene: TRBD2
CDR3aa: CAWIRGVEQYF; CDR3nt: TGTGCCTGGATCAGGGGGGTCGAGCAGTACTTC; j_gene: TRBJ2-7; abundance: -; v_gene: TRBV30; d_gene: -
CDR3aa: CASSQEGSAGRVTYEQYF; CDR3nt: TGCGCCAGCAGCCAAGAAGGTTCCGCCGGCAGGGTAACCTACGAGCAGTACTTC; j_gene: TRBJ2-7; abundance: once; v_gene: TRBV4-1; d_gene: -
CDR3aa: CASSPTGTQGETQYF; CDR3nt: TGCGCCAGCAGCCCGACCGGGACTCAAGGGGAGACCCAGTACTTC; j_gene: TRBJ2-5; abundance: -; v_gene: TRBV5-1; d_gene: -
CDR3aa: CASSTDSRYEKLFF; CDR3nt: TGTGCCAGTAGTACGGACAGTCGCTATGAAAAACTGTTTTTT; j_gene: TRBJ1-4; abundance: -; v_gene: TRBV19; d_gene: -